Listed below are T cell receptor beta chains from one sample, sequenced in a study of blood T cell repertoires in COVID-19. Profiled with immunoSEQ multiplex PCR; TCRdb holds only in-frame clones, not every one. The table has fewer than 60,000 clones, 85% to 95% seen once. The material sequenced was peripheral blood. The source is a man aged 60 to 69 with COVID-19, enrolled during active disease. Each CDR3 is given with its conserved first and last residue. A D gene is named only where the DNA matches it firmly. A row's size may be missing; if present it is once, few, many or a size class.

clone size,V gene,D gene,J gene,CDR3 protein,CDR3 DNA
NA,TRBV27,TRBD1,TRBJ2-2,CASRDRGLAGELFF,TGTGCCAGCAGGGACAGGGGGCTGGCCGGGGAGCTGTTTTTT
NA,TRBV5-5,TRBD1,TRBJ2-3,CASSLLFLRGSTDTQYF,TGTGCCAGCAGCTTGTTATTCCTCAGGGGGAGCACAGATACGCAGTATTTT
NA,TRBV5-4,TRBD1,TRBJ1-2,CASSPGQGNGYTF,TGTGCCAGCAGCCCGGGACAGGGTAATGGCTACACCTTC
once,TRBV19,NA,TRBJ2-2,CASSIRGRNTGELFF,TGTGCCAGTAGTATCCGGGGTCGAAACACCGGGGAGCTGTTTTTT
NA,TRBV7-8,NA,TRBJ2-7,CASSSGFDSKYEQYF,TGTGCCAGCAGCTCCGGTTTTGACTCCAAATACGAGCAGTACTTC
NA,TRBV5-4,TRBD1,TRBJ1-1,CASSLGQGARGRTEAFF,TGTGCCAGCAGCTTGGGACAGGGGGCCCGAGGAAGGACTGAAGCTTTCTTT
NA,TRBV7-7,NA,TRBJ2-2,CASSSQTTTGELFF,TGTGCTAGCAGCTCACAGACCACCACCGGGGAGCTGTTTTTT
NA,TRBV28,NA,TRBJ2-2,CASSSHEGGFTGELFF,TGTGCCAGCAGTTCCCACGAGGGGGGGTTCACCGGGGAGCTGTTTTTT
NA,TRBV6-4,NA,TRBJ2-7,CASSDPGSYEQYF,TGTGCCAGCAGTGACCCAGGGTCCTACGAGCAGTACTTC
NA,TRBV7-3,NA,TRBJ1-1,CASSLVGGLRRDTEAFF,TGTGCCAGCAGCTTAGTCGGAGGGTTGAGACGGGACACTGAAGCTTTCTTT
NA,TRBV5-1,TRBD1,TRBJ2-7,CASSRGQGALSGYEQYF,TGCGCCAGCAGCAGGGGACAGGGGGCACTTTCCGGCTACGAGCAGTACTTC
NA,TRBV23-1,TRBD1,TRBJ1-2,CASSQLEGTVDLNYGYTF,TGCGCCAGCAGTCAATTAGAGGGGACAGTCGACCTCAACTATGGCTACACCTTC
NA,TRBV18,TRBD1,TRBJ1-6,CASSPLPGQRDSPLHF,TGTGCCAGCTCACCACTGCCGGGACAGAGGGATTCACCCCTCCACTTT
few,TRBV30,TRBD1,TRBJ1-4,CAWSRDRGLATNEKLFF,TGTGCCTGGAGTAGGGACAGGGGGCTGGCAACTAATGAAAAACTGTTTTTT
NA,TRBV4-1,TRBD1,TRBJ2-1,CASSQGYGTGSSYNEQFF,TGCGCCAGCAGCCAAGGCTACGGGACAGGGAGCTCCTACAATGAGCAGTTCTTC
NA,TRBV9,NA,TRBJ2-1,CASSVNLGEQFF,TGTGCCAGCAGCGTTAACCTAGGTGAGCAGTTCTTC
NA,TRBV11-2,TRBD1,TRBJ2-7,CASSHRTGGGSYEQYF,TGTGCCAGCAGCCACAGGACAGGGGGAGGCTCCTACGAGCAGTACTTC
NA,TRBV28,NA,TRBJ2-3,CASSLRRRSQYF,TGTGCCAGCAGTTTAAGGAGAAGGTCGCAGTATTTT
NA,TRBV4-2,TRBD2,TRBJ2-3,CASSQSPGGSTTDTQYF,TGTGCCAGCAGCCAGTCTCCTGGCGGGAGCACCACAGATACGCAGTATTTT
NA,TRBV7-9,NA,TRBJ2-7,CASSTGTFYEQYF,TGTGCCAGCAGCACCGGGACATTCTACGAGCAGTACTTC
NA,TRBV6-5,NA,TRBJ1-6,CASRWREGGASPLHF,TGTGCCAGCAGGTGGAGGGAGGGAGGCGCTTCACCCCTCCACTTT
NA,TRBV9,NA,TRBJ1-1,CASSVGGGTNTEAFF,TGTGCCAGCAGCGTAGGGGGGGGCACGAACACTGAAGCTTTCTTT
NA,TRBV4-1,TRBD2,TRBJ2-7,CASSQDSQGPAGDYEQYF,TGCGCCAGCAGCCAAGATTCCCAAGGGCCAGCGGGAGACTACGAGCAGTACTTC
NA,TRBV5-1,TRBD2,TRBJ2-1,CASSFAGGSYNEQFF,TGCGCCAGCAGCTTTGCGGGGGGCTCCTACAATGAGCAGTTCTTC
once,TRBV3-1/TRBV3-2,NA,TRBJ2-7,CASSQAASYEQYF,TGTGCCAGCAGCCAAGCCGCGTCCTACGAGCAGTACTTC
NA,TRBV19,NA,TRBJ1-6,CASSIGGGIDSPLHF,TGTGCCAGTAGTATCGGCGGGGGCATTGATTCACCCCTCCACTTT